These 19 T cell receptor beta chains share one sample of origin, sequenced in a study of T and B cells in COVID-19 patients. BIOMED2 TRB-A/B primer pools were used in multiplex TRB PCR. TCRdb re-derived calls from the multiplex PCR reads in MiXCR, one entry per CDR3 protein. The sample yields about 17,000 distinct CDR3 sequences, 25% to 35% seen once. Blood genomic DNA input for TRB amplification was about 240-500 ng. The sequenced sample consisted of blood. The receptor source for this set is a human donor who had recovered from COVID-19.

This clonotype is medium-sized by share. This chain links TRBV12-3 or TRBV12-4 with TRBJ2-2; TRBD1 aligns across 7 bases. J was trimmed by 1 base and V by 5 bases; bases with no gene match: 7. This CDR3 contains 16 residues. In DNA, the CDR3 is TGTGCCAGCAGTCTGTGGACAGGAATGAACACCGGGGAGCTGTTTTTT. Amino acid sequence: CASSLWTGMNTGELFF.

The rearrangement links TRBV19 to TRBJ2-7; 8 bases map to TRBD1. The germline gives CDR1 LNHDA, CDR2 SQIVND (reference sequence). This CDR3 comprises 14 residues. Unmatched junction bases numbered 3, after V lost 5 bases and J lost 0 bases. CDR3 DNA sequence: TGTGCCAGTAGTGCCGGGACAGGCTCCTACGAGCAGTACTTC. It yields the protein CASSAGTGSYEQYF.

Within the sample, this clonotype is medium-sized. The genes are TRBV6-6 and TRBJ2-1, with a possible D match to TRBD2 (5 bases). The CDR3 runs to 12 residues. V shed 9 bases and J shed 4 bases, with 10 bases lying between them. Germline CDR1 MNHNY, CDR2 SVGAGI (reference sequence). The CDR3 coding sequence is TGTGCCAGTTCGGAGGCATACAATGAGCAGTTCTTC. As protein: CASSEAYNEQFF.

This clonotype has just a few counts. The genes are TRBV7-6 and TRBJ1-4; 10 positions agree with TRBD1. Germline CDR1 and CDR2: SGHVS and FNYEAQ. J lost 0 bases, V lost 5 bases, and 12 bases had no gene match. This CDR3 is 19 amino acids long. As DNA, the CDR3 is TGTGCCAGCAGCCAGATGCCGGGACAGGGGATTGCAACTAATGAAAAACTGTTTTTT. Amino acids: CASSQMPGQGIATNEKLFF.

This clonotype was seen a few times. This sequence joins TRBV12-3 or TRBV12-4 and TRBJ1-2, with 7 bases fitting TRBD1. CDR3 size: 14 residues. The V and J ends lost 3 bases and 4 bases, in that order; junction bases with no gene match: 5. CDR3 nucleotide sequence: TGTGCCAGCAGTTTGGGCCGGGACAGCTATGGCTACACCTTC. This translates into CASSLGRDSYGYTF.

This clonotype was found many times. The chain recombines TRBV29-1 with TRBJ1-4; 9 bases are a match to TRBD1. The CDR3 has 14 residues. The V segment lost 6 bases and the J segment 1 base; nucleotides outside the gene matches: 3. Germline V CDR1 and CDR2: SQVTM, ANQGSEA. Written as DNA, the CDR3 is TGCAGCGTGAGGGACAGGGAAACTAATGAAAAACTGTTTTTT. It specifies CSVRDRETNEKLFF.

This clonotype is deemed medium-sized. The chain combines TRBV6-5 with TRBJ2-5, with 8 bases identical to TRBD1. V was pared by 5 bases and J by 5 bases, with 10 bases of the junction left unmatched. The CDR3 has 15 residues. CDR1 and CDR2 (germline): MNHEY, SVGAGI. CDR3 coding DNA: TGTGCCAGCAGTCACCCGGACAGGGCGGGTGAGACCCAGTACTTC. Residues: CASSHPDRAGETQYF.

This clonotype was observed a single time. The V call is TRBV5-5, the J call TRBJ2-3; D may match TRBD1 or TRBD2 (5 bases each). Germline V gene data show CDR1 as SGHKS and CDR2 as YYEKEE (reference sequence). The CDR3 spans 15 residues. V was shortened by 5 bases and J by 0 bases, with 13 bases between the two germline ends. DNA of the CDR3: TGTGCCAGCAGAACTGGGACGGCTAGCACAGATACGCAGTATTTT. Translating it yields CASRTGTASTDTQYF.

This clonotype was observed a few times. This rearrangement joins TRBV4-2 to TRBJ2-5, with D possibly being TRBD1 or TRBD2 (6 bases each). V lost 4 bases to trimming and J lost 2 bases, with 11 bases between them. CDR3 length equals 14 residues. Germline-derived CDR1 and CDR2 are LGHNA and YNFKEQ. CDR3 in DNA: TGTGCCAGCAGCCGGGGGGCAGGACAAGAGACCCAGTACTTC. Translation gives CASSRGAGQETQYF.

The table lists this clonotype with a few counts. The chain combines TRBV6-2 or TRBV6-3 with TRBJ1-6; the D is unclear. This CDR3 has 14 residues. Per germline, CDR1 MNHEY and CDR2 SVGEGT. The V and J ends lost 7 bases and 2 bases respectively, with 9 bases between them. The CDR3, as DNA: TGTGCCAGCACCAGGTCGCCCTATAATTCACCCCTCCACTTT. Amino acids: CASTRSPYNSPLHF.

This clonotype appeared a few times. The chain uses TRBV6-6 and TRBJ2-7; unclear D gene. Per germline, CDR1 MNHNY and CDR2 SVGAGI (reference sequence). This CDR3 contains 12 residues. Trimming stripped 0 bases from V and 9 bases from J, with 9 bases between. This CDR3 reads CASSYSPPLQYF. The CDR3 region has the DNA TGTGCCAGCAGTTACTCTCCCCCACTGCAGTACTTC.

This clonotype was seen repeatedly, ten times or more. CDR3 DNA: TGTGCCAGCAGTTTAAATCGGCAGGTGAACACTGAAGCTTTCTTT. This gives the protein CASSLNRQVNTEAFF. The chain has TRBV27 and TRBJ1-1; D gene ambiguous. Germline V lookup: CDR1 MNHEY, CDR2 SMNVEV (reference sequence). V was shortened by 2 bases and J by 0 bases, with 10 bases between the two germline ends. There are 15 residues in the CDR3.

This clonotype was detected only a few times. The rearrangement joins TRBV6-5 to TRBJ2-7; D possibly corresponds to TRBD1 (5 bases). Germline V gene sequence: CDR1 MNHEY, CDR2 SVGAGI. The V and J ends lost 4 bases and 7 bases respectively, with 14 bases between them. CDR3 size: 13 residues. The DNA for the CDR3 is TGTGCCAGCAGTTCCAGGGAAACGAGTGAGCAGTACTTC. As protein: CASSSRETSEQYF.

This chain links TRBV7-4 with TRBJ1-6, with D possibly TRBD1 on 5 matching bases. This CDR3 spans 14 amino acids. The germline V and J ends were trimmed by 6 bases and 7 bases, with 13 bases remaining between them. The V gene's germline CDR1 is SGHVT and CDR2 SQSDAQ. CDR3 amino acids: CASSLGLPNSPLHF. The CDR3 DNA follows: TGTGCCAGCAGTTTGGGACTGCCCAATTCACCCCTCCACTTT.

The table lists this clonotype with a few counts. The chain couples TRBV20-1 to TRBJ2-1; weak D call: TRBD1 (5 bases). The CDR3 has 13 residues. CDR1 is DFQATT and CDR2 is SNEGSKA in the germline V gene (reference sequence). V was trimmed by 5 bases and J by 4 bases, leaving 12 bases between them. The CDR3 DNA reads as TGCAGTGCTGACAGCCTAGATTACAATGAGCAGTTCTTC. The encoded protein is CSADSLDYNEQFF.

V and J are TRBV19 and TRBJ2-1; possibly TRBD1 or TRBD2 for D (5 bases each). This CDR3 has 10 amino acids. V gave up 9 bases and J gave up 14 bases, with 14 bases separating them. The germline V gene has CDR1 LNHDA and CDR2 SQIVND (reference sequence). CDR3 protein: CARLGTEKFF. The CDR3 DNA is TGTGCCAGGCTGGGGACGGAGAAGTTCTTC.

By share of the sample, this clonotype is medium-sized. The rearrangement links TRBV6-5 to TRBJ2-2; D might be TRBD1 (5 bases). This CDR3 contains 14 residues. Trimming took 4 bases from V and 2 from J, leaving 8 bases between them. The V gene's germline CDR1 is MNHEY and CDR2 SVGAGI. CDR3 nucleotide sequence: TGTGCCAGCAGTTGGGGCAAAAACACCGGGGAGCTGTTTTTT. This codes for CASSWGKNTGELFF.

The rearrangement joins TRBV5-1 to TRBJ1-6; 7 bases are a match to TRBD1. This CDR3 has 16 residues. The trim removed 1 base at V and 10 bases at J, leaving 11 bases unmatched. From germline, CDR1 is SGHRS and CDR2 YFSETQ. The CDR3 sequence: CASSLFGGRGDSPLHF. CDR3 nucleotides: TGCGCCAGCAGCTTGTTTGGGGGCAGGGGGGACTCACCCCTCCACTTT.

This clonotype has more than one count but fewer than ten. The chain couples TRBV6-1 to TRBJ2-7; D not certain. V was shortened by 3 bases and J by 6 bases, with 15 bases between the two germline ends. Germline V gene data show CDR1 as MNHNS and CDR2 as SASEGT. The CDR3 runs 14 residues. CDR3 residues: CASSDGPTVGEQYF. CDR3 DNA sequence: TGTGCCAGCAGTGACGGGCCCACGGTGGGCGAGCAGTACTTC.